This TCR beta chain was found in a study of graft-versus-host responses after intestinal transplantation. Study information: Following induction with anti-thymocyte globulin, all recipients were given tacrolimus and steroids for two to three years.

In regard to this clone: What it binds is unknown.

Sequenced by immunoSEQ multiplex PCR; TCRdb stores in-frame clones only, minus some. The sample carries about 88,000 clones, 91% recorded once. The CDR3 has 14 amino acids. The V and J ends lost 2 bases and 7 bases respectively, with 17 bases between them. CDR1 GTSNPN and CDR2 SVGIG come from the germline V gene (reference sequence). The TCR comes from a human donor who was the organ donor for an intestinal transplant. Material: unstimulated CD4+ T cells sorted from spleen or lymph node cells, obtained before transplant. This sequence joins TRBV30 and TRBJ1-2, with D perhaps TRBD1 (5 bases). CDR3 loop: CAWSLGGDSSGYTF. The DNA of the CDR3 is TGTGCCTGGAGTCTGGGGGGGGATTCTAGTGGCTACACCTTC.